The 5 T cell receptor beta chains in this list originate from one sample, sequenced in a study of beta chain features in type 1 diabetes (dated by TCRdb to between 2017 and 2018). What the work shows at the level of the full study, not this receptor alone: A moderate but significant shortening of TCRB CDR3 length was observed in type 1 diabetes patients in all four CD4+ subsets.

The library relied on the immunoSEQ multiplex PCR assay. The entire amount of isolated RNA was reverse transcribed using the High Capacity cDNA Reverse Transcription Kit, so the sequenced TCRB transcripts were expressed ones. The clones in this table, taken by TCRdb from immuneACCESS, are in-frame only. Not every clone is retained; where verified, under half of the shortfall comes from an unresolved V gene, and the cause of the rest is unknown. The sample profile shows about 170,000 clones; approximately 7.9% of them were found once. The ten largest make up roughly 0.5% of the sample. No antigens are known for them. Sequenced material: central memory CD4+ T cells from blood. These receptors originate from a man between 18 and 29 years old with type 1 diabetes.

The V call is TRBV6-5, the J call TRBJ1-2; weak D call: TRBD1 (5 bases). Deletions cut 1 base from V and 3 bases from J, with 12 bases between. Germline V CDR1 and CDR2: MNHEY, SVGAGI. CDR3 length: 15 amino acids. DNA for the CDR3: TGTGCCAGCAGTTACTTTGCAGGGTGGGACTATGGCTACACCTTC. Its translation is CASSYFAGWDYGYTF.

This clone has more than one count but fewer than ten. V usage is TRBV15 and J usage is TRBJ1-3; D possibly corresponds to TRBD1 (5 bases). Trimming cost V 6 bases and J 8 bases, with 11 bases left between them. CDR1 is LNHNV and CDR2 is YYDKDF in the germline V gene (reference sequence). This CDR3 contains 12 residues. The CDR3 DNA is TGTGCCACCAGACGGGGGGGTGACACCATATATTTT. Its translation is CATRRGGDTIYF. The whole variable domain, remainder taken from reference TRBV15 and TRBJ1-3, is DAMVIQNPRYQVTQFGKPVTLSCSQTLNHNVMYWYQQKSSQAPKLLFHYYDKDFNNEADTPDNFQSRRPNTSFCFLDIRSPGLGDTAMYLCATRRGGDTIYFGEGSWLTVV.

The chain joins TRBV15 to TRBJ2-4; D ambiguous. The germline CDR1 and CDR2 sequences are LNHNV and YYDKDF (reference sequence). Trimming removed 0 bases from V and 0 bases from J, with 6 bases in between. The CDR3 runs 15 residues. DNA of the CDR3: TGTGCCACCAGCAGAGATGCGGTAGCCAAAAACATTCAGTACTTC. Protein product: CATSRDAVAKNIQYF.

The rearrangement links TRBV13 to TRBJ2-1; TRBD2 aligns across 7 bases. CDR3 length equals 16 residues. Trimming at V came to 0 bases and at J to 6 bases, leaving 8 bases not matched to a gene. Germline V gene lookup returns CDR1 PRHDT and CDR2 FYEKMQ (reference sequence). CDR3 DNA sequence: TGTGCCAGCAGCTTAGGCTCCCGGGAGCGGGGCAATGAGCAGTTCTTC. Encoded protein: CASSLGSRERGNEQFF.

The rearrangement joins TRBV2 to TRBJ1-2, with 9 bases identical to TRBD1. V dropped 7 bases and J dropped 8; count of bases not matched to a gene: 14. CDR3 length: 15 residues. Per the germline V gene, CDR1 is SNHLY and CDR2 is FYNNEI. CDR3 region: CASIRDRERPPGYTF. In DNA, the CDR3 is TGTGCCAGCATCCGGGACAGGGAACGGCCCCCCGGCTACACCTTC. The full variable domain, its missing parts supplied by reference TRBV2 and TRBJ1-2, is EPEVTQTPSHQVTQMGQEVILRCVPISNHLYFYWYRQILGQKVEFLVSFYNNEISEKSEIFDDQFSVERPDGSNFTLKIRSTKLEDSAMYFCASIRDRERPPGYTFGSGTRLTVV.